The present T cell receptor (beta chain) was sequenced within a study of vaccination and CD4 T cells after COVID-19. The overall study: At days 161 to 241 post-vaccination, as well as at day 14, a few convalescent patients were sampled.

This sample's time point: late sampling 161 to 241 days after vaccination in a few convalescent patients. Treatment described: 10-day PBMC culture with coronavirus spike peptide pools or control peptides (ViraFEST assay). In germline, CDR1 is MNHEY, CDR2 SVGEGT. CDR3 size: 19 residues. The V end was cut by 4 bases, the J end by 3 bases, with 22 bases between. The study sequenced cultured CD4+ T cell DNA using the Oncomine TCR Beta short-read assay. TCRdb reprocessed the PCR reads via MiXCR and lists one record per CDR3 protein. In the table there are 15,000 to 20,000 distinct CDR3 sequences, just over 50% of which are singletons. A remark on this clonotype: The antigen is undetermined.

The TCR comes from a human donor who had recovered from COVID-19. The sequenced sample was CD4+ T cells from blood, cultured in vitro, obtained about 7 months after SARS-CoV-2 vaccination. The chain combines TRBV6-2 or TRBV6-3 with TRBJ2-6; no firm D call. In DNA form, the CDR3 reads TGTGCCAGCAGTTCCCCCACCCCCTTCTCCCCAAGTGGGGCCAACGTCCTGACTTTC. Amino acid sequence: CASSSPTPFSPSGANVLTF.